The 11 T cell receptor beta chains given below trace back to one sample, sequenced in a study of cytomegalovirus exposure and HLA in healthy donors. PCR used 60 Vbeta primers and 13 Jbeta primers. This table comes from immunoSEQ multiplex PCR, and its TCRdb copy is limited to in-frame clones, with some not included. The sample consists of roughly 72,000 clones, around 70% of them appearing once. Sequenced: PBMCs. The origin of the receptors is a human donor in good health.

The rearrangement links TRBV5-1 to TRBJ2-1, with 16 bases lining up with TRBD2. The CDR3 is 19 amino acids. The germline V gene has CDR1 SGHRS and CDR2 YFSETQ. V was pared by 4 bases and J by 1 base, with 8 bases of the junction left unmatched. The CDR3 sequence: CASSPWGLAGGRSYNEQFF. The CDR3 DNA follows: TGCGCCAGCAGCCCGTGGGGACTAGCGGGAGGGAGGTCCTACAATGAGCAGTTCTTC.

The rearrangement links TRBV27 to TRBJ1-1; maybe TRBD1 (5 bases). V gave up 6 bases and J gave up 0 bases, with 11 bases separating them. The CDR3 has 14 residues. CDR1 MNHEY and CDR2 SMNVEV come from the germline V gene (reference sequence). The DNA for the CDR3 is TGTGCCAGCAGCTCCAGGGCCTTGAACACTGAAGCTTTCTTT. It is translated as CASSSRALNTEAFF.

The chain joins TRBV19 to TRBJ2-1; 7 bases are shared with TRBD2. After removal of 9 bases from V and 2 bases from J, the junction contained 7 bases not matched to a gene. CDR3 length: 14 amino acids. Germline CDR1 reads LNHDA; CDR2 reads SQIVND (reference sequence). This chain's CDR3 is CASHSGAAYNEQFF. The CDR3 nucleotides read TGTGCCAGCCACAGCGGGGCGGCCTACAATGAGCAGTTCTTC.

The V and J genes are TRBV11-3 and TRBJ1-2, with no clear D. The V and J ends lost 5 bases and 4 bases respectively, with 14 bases between them. The CDR3 runs 14 residues. CDR1 is SGHNT, CDR2 YENEEA, per germline. As DNA, the CDR3 is TGTGCCAGCAGCCGGACCGGACTGATCTATGGCTACACCTTC. It codes for CASSRTGLIYGYTF. Together with reference TRBV11-3 and TRBJ1-2, the CDR3 gives the full variable domain: EAGVVQSPRYKIIEKKQPVAFWCNPISGHNTLYWYLQNLGQGPELLIRYENEEAVDDSQLPKDRFSAERLKGVDSTLKIQPAELGDSAVYLCASSRTGLIYGYTFGSGTRLTVV.

The chain uses TRBV9 and TRBJ1-3; 8 bases are a match to TRBD1. From germline, CDR1 is SGDLS and CDR2 YYNGEE. Germline trimming cut 6 bases from V and 4 bases from J; bases unmatched to any gene: 6. CDR3 length: 14 amino acids. As DNA, the CDR3 is TGTGCCAGCACCCCCGGACAGGGCGGAAACACCATATATTTT. As protein: CASTPGQGGNTIYF.

The rearrangement links TRBV5-1 to TRBJ2-5; D is perhaps TRBD1 (6 bases). V dropped 0 bases and J dropped 3 bases, with 12 bases sitting between them. In germline, CDR1 is SGHRS, CDR2 YFSETQ. The CDR3 is 15 residues long. Here the CDR3 reads CASSLVPGVEETQYF. In DNA, the CDR3 is TGCGCCAGCAGCTTGGTTCCAGGGGTGGAAGAGACCCAGTACTTC.

V and J are TRBV5-1 and TRBJ2-1, with D possibly matching TRBD2 (6 bases). The CDR3 is 15 amino acids. Between the trimmed V and J ends, which lost 2 bases and 4 bases, there was a span of 13 bases. The germline CDR1 and CDR2 sequences are SGHRS and YFSETQ. CDR3 sequence (DNA): TGCGCCAGCAGCTTTTTGCGGGGAAATTACAATGAGCAGTTCTTC. It codes for CASSFLRGNYNEQFF.

V and J are TRBV6-4 and TRBJ2-3; TRBD2 matches 11 bases. The ends lost 10 bases at V and 3 bases at J; junction bases unmatched: 6. The CDR3 covers 14 residues. The germline V gene has CDR1 MRHNA and CDR2 SNTAGT. In nucleotides, the CDR3 is TGTGCCACCTCTTTAGCGGGAGGGACAGATACGCAGTATTTT. Translation: CATSLAGGTDTQYF.

A note on this clone: The same CDR3 is also encoded by other DNA sequences in this sample. The chain combines TRBV28 with TRBJ1-5; D may be TRBD1 (5 bases). Trimming pared 5 bases from V and 2 bases from J, leaving 13 bases between. In germline, CDR1 is MDHEN, CDR2 SYDVKM. The CDR3 runs to 15 residues. As DNA, the CDR3 is TGTGCCAGCAGTCCCCCAAGGGGCGGCAATCAGCCCCAGCATTTT. This gives the protein CASSPPRGGNQPQHF. Looking up the rest from reference TRBV28 and TRBJ1-5 gives the full variable domain: DVKVTQSSRYLVKRTGEKVFLECVQDMDHENMFWYRQDPGLGLRLIYFSYDVKMKEKGDIPEGYSVSREKKERFSLILESASTNQTSMYLCASSPPRGGNQPQHFGDGTRLSIL.

The chain combines TRBV5-1 with TRBJ2-7, with 8 bases identical to TRBD1. The CDR3 has 17 residues. CDR1 and CDR2 from the germline V gene are SGHRS and YFSETQ. V trimming: 1 base; J trimming: 3 bases; junction bases outside the gene matches: 12. CDR3 amino acids: CASSLLGIRTGSYEQYF. CDR3 bases: TGCGCCAGCAGCTTGTTGGGGATCCGGACAGGGAGCTACGAGCAGTACTTC.

The rearrangement links TRBV23-1 to TRBJ1-5, with D possibly TRBD1 on 5 matching bases. Being an ORF, TRBV23-1 has a function that is uncertain. V was trimmed by 7 bases and J by 4 bases, leaving 8 bases between them. There are 12 residues in the CDR3. The CDR3 here is CASKQDNQPQHF. The CDR3, as DNA: TGCGCCAGCAAACAGGATAATCAGCCCCAGCATTTT.